This T cell receptor beta chain appears in the sequencing data of a study of Graves' ophthalmopathy and Graves' hyperthyroidism. CDR3 length: 16 amino acids. Unmatched junction bases numbered 10, after V lost 6 bases and J lost 7 bases. Uncontrolled infections, other autoimmune diseases, pregnancy or lactation barred patients from enrollment. Note on this clonotype: The antigen remains undetermined.

Study-wide findings and caveats: Predictions made by the model for ophthalmopathy progression reached 70.59% sensitivity and less than 80% specificity.

For repertoire sequencing, the TCR beta CDR3 regions were amplified from RNA transcripts. HTBI primers were used in a first-round RT-PCR, which preceded a second-round multiplex PCR. TCRdb fed the multiplex PCR reads into MiXCR, producing one record per CDR3 protein. The sample holds approximately 1.2 million distinct CDR3 sequences, 35% to 40% seen once. The sequencing input was peripheral blood or thyroid tissue (not recorded which). The TCR comes from an adult man with Graves' hyperthyroidism. V usage is TRBV12-3 or TRBV12-4 and J usage is TRBJ1-6; 9 bases are a match to TRBD1. The CDR3 spells CASRTGPGQGNSPLHF. The CDR3 DNA reads TGTGCCAGCAGGACTGGACCGGGACAGGGCAATTCACCCCTCCACTTT.